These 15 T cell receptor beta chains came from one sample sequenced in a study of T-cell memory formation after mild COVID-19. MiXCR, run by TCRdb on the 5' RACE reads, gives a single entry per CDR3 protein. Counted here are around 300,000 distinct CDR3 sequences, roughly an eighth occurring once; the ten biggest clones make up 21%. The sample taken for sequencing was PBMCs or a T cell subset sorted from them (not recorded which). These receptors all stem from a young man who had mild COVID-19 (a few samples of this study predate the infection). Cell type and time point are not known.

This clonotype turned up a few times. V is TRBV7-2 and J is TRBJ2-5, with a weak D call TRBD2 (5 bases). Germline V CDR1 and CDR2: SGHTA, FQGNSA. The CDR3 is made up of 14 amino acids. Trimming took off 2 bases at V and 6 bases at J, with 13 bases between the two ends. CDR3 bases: TGTGCCAGCAGCTTACGCAGCGGCTGGCAGACCCAGTACTTC. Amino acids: CASSLRSGWQTQYF.

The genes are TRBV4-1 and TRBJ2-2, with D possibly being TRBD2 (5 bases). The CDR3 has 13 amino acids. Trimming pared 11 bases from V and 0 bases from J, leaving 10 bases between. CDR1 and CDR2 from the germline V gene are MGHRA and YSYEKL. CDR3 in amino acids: CAGAGTNTGELFF. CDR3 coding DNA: TGCGCCGGAGCCGGGACGAACACCGGGGAGCTGTTTTTT.

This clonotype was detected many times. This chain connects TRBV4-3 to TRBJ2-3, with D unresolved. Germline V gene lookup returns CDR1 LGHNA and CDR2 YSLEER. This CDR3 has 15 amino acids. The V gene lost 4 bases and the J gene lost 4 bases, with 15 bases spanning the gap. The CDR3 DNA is TGCGCCAGCAGCCGGAAAATTCAGGCGGCAGATACGCAGTATTTT. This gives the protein CASSRKIQAADTQYF.

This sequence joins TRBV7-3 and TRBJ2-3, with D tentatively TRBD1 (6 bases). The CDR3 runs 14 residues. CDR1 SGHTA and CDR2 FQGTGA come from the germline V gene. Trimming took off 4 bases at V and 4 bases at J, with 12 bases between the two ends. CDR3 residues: CASSSTRGPDTQYF. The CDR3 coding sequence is TGTGCCAGCAGCTCCACCAGGGGCCCAGATACGCAGTATTTT.

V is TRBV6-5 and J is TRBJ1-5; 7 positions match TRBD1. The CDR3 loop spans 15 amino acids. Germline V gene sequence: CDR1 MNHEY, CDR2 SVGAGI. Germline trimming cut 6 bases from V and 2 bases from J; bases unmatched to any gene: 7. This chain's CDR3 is CASREGALGNQPQHF. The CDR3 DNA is TGTGCCAGCAGGGAGGGGGCGCTTGGCAATCAGCCCCAGCATTTT.

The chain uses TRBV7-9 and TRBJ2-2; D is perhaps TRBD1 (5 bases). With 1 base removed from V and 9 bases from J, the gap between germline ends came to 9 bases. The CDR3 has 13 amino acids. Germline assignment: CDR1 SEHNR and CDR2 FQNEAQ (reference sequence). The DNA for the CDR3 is TGTGCCAGCAGCTTAGAATGGGGCCGGGAGCTGTTTTTT. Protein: CASSLEWGRELFF.

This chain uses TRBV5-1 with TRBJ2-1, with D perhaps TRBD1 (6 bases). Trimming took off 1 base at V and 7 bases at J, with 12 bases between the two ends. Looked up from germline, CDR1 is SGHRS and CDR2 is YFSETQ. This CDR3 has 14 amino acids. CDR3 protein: CASSLSQGSNEQFF. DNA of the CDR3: TGCGCCAGCAGCTTGTCACAGGGCTCTAATGAGCAGTTCTTC. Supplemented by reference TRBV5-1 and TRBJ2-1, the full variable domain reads KAGVTQTPRYLIKTRGQQVTLSCSPISGHRSVSWYQQTPGQGLQFLFEYFSETQRNKGNFPGRFSGRQFSNSRSEMNVSTLELGDSALYLCASSLSQGSNEQFFGPGTRLTVL.

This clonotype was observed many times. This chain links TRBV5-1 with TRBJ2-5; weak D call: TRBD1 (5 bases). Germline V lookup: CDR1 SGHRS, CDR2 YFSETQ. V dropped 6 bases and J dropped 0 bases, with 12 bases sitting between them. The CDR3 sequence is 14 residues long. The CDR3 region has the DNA TGCGCCAGCACAGGGCCCCAGGACCAAGAGACCCAGTACTTC. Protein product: CASTGPQDQETQYF.

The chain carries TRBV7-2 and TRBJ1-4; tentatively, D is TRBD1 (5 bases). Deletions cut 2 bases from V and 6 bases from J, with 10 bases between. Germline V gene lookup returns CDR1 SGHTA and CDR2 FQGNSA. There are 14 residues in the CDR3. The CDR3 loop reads CASSLSGFYEKLFF. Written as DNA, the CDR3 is TGTGCCAGCAGCTTATCAGGGTTTTATGAAAAACTGTTTTTT. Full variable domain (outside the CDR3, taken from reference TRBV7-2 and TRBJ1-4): GAGVSQSPSNKVTEKGKDVELRCDPISGHTALYWYRQSLGQGLEFLIYFQGNSAPDKSGLPSDRFSAERTGGSVSTLTIQRTQQEDSAVYLCASSLSGFYEKLFFGSGTQLSVL.

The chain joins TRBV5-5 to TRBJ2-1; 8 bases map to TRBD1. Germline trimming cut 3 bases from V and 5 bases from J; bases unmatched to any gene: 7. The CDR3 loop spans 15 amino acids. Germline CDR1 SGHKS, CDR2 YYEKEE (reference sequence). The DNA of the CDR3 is TGTGCCAGCAGCTCCACGGGACAGGTTCACAATGAGCAGTTCTTC. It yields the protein CASSSTGQVHNEQFF.

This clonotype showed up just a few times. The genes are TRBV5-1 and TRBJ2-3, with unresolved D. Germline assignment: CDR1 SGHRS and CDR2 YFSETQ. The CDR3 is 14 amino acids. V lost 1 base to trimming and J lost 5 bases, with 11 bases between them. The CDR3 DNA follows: TGCGCCAGCAGCTTGTCGGGTTCAGGAGATACGCAGTATTTT. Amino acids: CASSLSGSGDTQYF.

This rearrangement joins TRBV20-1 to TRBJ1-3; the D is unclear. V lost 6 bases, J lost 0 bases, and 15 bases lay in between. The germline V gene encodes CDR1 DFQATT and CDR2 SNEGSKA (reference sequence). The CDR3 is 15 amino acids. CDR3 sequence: CSAVTGGRSGNTIYF. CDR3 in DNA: TGCAGTGCAGTCACGGGCGGACGCTCTGGAAACACCATATATTTT.

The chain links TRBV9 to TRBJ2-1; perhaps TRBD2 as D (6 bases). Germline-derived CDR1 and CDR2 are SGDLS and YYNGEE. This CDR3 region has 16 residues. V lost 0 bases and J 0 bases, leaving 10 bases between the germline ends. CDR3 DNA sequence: TGTGCCAGCAGCGTAGACGCGGGGCTCTCCTACAATGAGCAGTTCTTC. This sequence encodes CASSVDAGLSYNEQFF.

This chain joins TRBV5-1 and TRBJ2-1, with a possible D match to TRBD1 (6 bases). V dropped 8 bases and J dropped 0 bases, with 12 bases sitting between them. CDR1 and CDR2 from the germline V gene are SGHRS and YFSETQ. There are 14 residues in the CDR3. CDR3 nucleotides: TGCGCCAGTACAAGAGGGGGCTCCTACAATGAGCAGTTCTTC. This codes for CASTRGGSYNEQFF.

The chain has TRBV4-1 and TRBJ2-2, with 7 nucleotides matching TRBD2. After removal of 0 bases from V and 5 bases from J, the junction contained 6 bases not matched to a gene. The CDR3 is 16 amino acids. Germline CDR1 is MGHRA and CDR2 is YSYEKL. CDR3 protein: CASSQESGGPTGELFF. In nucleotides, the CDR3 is TGCGCCAGCAGCCAAGAATCGGGGGGTCCTACCGGGGAGCTGTTTTTT.